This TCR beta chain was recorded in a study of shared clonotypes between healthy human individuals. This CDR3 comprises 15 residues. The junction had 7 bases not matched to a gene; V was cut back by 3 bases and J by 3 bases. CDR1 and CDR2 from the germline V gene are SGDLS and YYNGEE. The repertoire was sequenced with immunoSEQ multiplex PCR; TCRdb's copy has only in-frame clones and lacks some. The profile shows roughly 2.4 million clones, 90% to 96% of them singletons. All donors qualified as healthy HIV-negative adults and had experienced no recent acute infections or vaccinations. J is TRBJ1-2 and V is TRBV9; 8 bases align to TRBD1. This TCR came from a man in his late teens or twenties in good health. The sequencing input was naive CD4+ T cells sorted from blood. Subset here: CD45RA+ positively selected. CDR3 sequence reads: CASSEGTGEYYGYTF. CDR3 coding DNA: TGTGCCAGCAGCGAGGGGACAGGAGAATACTATGGCTACACCTTC.